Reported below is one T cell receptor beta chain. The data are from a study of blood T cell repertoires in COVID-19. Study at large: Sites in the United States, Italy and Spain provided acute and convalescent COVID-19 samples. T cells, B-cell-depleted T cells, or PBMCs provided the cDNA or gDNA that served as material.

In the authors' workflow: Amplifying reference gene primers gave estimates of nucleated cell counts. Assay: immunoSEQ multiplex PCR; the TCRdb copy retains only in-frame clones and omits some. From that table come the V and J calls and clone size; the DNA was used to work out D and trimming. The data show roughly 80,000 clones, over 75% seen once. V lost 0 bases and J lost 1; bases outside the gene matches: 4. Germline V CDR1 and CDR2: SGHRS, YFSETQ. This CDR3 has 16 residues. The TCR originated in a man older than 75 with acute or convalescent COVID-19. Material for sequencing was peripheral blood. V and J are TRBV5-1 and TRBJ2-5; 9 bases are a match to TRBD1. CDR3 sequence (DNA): TGCGCCAGCAGCTTGGGGACGACAGGGGGCCAAGAGACCCAGTACTTC. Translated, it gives CASSLGTTGGQETQYF.